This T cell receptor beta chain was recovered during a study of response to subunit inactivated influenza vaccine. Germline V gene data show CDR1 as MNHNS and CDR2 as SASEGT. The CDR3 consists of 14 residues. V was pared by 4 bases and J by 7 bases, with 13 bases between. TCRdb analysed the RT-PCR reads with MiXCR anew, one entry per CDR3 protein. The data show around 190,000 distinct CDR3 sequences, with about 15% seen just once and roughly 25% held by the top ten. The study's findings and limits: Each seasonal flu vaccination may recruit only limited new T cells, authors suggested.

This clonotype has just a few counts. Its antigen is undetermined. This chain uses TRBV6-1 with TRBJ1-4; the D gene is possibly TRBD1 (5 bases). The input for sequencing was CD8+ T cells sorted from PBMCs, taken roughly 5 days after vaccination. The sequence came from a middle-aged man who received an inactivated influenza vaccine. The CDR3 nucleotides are TGTGCCAGCAGTGTGGGACTCCCTCGTGAAAAACTGTTTTTT. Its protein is CASSVGLPREKLFF.